These 2 T cell receptor beta chains were all obtained from the same sample, sequenced in a study of radiotherapy plus CTLA-4 blockade in lung cancer. The data were produced by immunoSEQ multiplex PCR, yet TCRdb's version contains in-frame clones alone and is incomplete. The sample lists 50,000 or so clones; around 69% were seen once. Here the sequenced sample was peripheral blood, taken from a patient treated with radiotherapy plus ipilimumab. These receptors were taken from a human donor with non-small cell lung cancer who had stable disease on radiotherapy plus ipilimumab.

The chain employs TRBV6-1 and TRBJ2-2; 10 nucleotides agree with TRBD1. Germline CDR1 MNHNS, CDR2 SASEGT. The CDR3 loop spans 14 amino acids. V shed 6 bases and J 6 bases; nucleotides not matched to a gene: 4. The DNA for the CDR3 is TGTGCCAGCAGGGGACAGGGGTTATCCGGGGAGCTGTTTTTT. This translates into CASRGQGLSGELFF.

V and J are TRBV6-4 and TRBJ2-2; D possibly corresponds to TRBD2 (7 bases). The CDR3 runs 17 residues. V lost 0 bases to trimming and J lost 4 bases, with 15 bases between them. Germline CDR1 reads MRHNA; CDR2 reads SNTAGT. The CDR3: CASSDSIGGRGTGELFF. In DNA form, the CDR3 reads TGTGCCAGCAGTGACTCGATCGGGGGGCGAGGCACCGGGGAGCTGTTTTTT.